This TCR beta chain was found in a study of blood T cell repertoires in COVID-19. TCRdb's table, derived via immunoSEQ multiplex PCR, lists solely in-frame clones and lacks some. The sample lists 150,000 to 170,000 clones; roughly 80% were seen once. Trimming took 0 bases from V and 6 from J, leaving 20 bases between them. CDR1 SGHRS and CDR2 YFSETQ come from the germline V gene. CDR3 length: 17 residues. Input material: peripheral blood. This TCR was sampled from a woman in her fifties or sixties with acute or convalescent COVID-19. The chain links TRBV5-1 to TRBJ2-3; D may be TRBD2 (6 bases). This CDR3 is CASSLAARGSPLDTQYF. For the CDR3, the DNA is TGCGCCAGCAGCTTGGCCGCTCGGGGGAGCCCACTGGATACGCAGTATTTT.